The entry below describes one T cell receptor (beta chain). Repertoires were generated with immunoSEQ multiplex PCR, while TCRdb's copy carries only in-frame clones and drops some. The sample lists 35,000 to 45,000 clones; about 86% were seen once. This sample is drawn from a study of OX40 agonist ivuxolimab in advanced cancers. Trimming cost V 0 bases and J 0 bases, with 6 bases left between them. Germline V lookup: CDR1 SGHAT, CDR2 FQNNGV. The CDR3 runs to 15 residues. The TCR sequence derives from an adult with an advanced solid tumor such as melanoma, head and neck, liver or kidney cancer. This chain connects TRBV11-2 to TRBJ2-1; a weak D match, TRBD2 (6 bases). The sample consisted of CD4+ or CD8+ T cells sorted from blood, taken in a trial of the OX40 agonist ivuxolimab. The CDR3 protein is CASSLDGSSYNEQFF. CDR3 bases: TGTGCCAGCAGCTTAGACGGGAGCTCCTACAATGAGCAGTTCTTC. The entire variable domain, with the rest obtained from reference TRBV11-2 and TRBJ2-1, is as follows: EAGVAQSPRYKIIEKRQSVAFWCNPISGHATLYWYQQILGQGPKLLIQFQNNGVVDDSQLPKDRFSAERLKGVDSTLKIQPAKLEDSAVYLCASSLDGSSYNEQFFGPGTRLTVL.